The present TCR beta chain was sequenced within a study of CD8 T cells in ankylosing spondylitis. Study-wide points: One TCR beta motif, made up of roughly 8 highly homologous variants, appeared characteristic of ankylosing spondylitis blood. Prior work had noted some motif variants in reactive arthritis blood and synovial fluid. The study looked at matched synovial fluid samples from ankylosing spondylitis patients. Disease-linked clones were reported to be significantly enriched there. Clones that were linked to disease were CD8+ and were relatively rare in peripheral blood.

CDR1 and CDR2 from the germline V gene are ENHRY and SYGVKD. V dropped 11 bases and J dropped 0 bases, with 13 bases sitting between them. The CDR3 totals 14 residues. TCRdb passed the 5' RACE reads through MiXCR, listing each CDR3 protein once. The sample shows fewer than 750,000 distinct CDR3 sequences, around 20% of them seen only once. This clonotype occurred many times. What it binds is unknown. This clonotype originated in a male donor with ankylosing spondylitis. The sample taken for sequencing was blood, either unsorted or a sorted T cell fraction (not recorded which). This chain connects TRBV10-3 to TRBJ2-2, with D maybe TRBD1 (6 bases). CDR3 loop: CAVRDNANTGELFF. In DNA form, the CDR3 reads TGTGCCGTCCGGGACAACGCGAACACCGGGGAGCTGTTTTTT.